A single sample is the source of the 18 T cell receptor beta chains below, sequenced in a study of blood T cell repertoires in COVID-19. The table came from immunoSEQ multiplex PCR; TCRdb's copy has only in-frame clones and leaves some out. Among 100,000 to 150,000 clones listed, about 84% were seen once. The sequenced material came from peripheral blood. The source is a human donor in a cohort sampled during active COVID-19.

The chain is built from TRBV4-3 and TRBJ2-1, with 10 bases fitting TRBD2. The V and J ends lost 1 base and 6 bases, in that order; junction bases with no gene match: 6. This CDR3 spans 16 amino acids. CDR1 LGHNA and CDR2 YSLEER come from the germline V gene. CDR3 DNA sequence: TGCGCCAGCAGCCAAGTTTCTAGCGGGAGACTCAATGAGCAGTTCTTC. Its protein is CASSQVSSGRLNEQFF.

V usage is TRBV14 and J usage is TRBJ2-3; 9 positions agree with TRBD2. CDR1 and CDR2 from the germline V gene are SGHDN and FVKESK. V was pared by 0 bases and J by 2 bases, with 6 bases of the junction left unmatched. This CDR3 has 17 amino acids. The CDR3 DNA reads TGTGCCAGCAGCCAAGATGTGTCTAGCGGGGCCACAGATACGCAGTATTTT. Its protein product is CASSQDVSSGATDTQYF.

This rearrangement joins TRBV6-2 or TRBV6-3 to TRBJ1-1, with D uncertain. Trimming stripped 4 bases from V and 1 base from J, with 13 bases between. CDR3 length equals 15 residues. Germline lookup yields CDR1 MNHEY and CDR2 SVGEGT. The CDR3: CASSSASGRNTEAFF. In DNA form, the CDR3 reads TGTGCCAGCAGTTCCGCCTCTGGGCGGAACACTGAAGCTTTCTTT.

The chain carries TRBV3-1 (or the pseudogene TRBV3-2) and TRBJ1-2; D is unresolved. The CDR3 is 11 amino acids. Between the trimmed V and J ends, which lost 1 base and 7 bases, there was a span of 4 bases. In germline, CDR1 is LGHDT, CDR2 YNNKEL (reference sequence). CDR3 coding DNA: TGTGCCAGCAGCCAAGGGGCTGGCTACACCTTC. Encoded protein: CASSQGAGYTF.

The chain is built from TRBV18 and TRBJ2-7; no firm D call. The germline V gene encodes CDR1 KGHSH and CDR2 LQKENI. This CDR3 has 15 residues. Trimming left V 3 bases short and J 1 base short, with 13 bases between. This CDR3 reads CASSPRQDPSYEQYF. The CDR3, as DNA: TGTGCCAGCTCACCCCGACAAGACCCTTCCTACGAGCAGTACTTC.

The V call is TRBV4-1, the J call TRBJ2-7; TRBD2 matches 10 bases. V dropped 4 bases and J dropped 2; count of bases not matched to a gene: 5. Germline lookup yields CDR1 MGHRA and CDR2 YSYEKL. This CDR3 has 15 amino acids. The CDR3 DNA reads as TGCGCCAGCAGCCTAGCGGGAGGTACGACCTACGAGCAGTACTTC. Residues: CASSLAGGTTYEQYF.

This chain links TRBV10-1 with TRBJ2-7; 7 nucleotides match TRBD1. With 7 bases clipped from V and 4 bases from J, the junction kept 16 bases outside the gene matches. In germline, CDR1 is WNHNN, CDR2 SYGVQD (reference sequence). CDR3 length: 16 residues. The CDR3 region is CASTDTTQGVEYEQYF. CDR3 DNA: TGCGCCAGCACTGACACCACTCAGGGGGTTGAGTACGAGCAGTACTTC.

The V gene is TRBV9, the J gene TRBJ2-7, with D possibly matching TRBD2 (5 bases). Germline CDR1 is SGDLS and CDR2 is YYNGEE. The CDR3 length is 13 residues. V was cut by 3 bases and J by 0 bases, with 7 bases left in between. The CDR3 spells CASSAGSSYEQYF. DNA for the CDR3: TGTGCCAGCAGCGCGGGGAGCTCCTACGAGCAGTACTTC.

The chain combines TRBV4-3 with TRBJ2-1; possibly TRBD2 for D (5 bases). The CDR3 contains 16 residues. Germline V lookup: CDR1 LGHNA, CDR2 YSLEER. Trimming stripped 3 bases from V and 8 bases from J, with 20 bases between. This CDR3 reads CASSQGRDPSSHEQFF. Written as DNA, the CDR3 is TGCGCCAGCAGCCAGGGCCGGGATCCTAGTTCCCATGAGCAGTTCTTC.

This sequence joins TRBV6-4 and TRBJ2-1; TRBD2 matches at 7 bases. Trimming cost V 3 bases and J 0 bases; bases outside gene matches: 11. Germline V lookup: CDR1 MRHNA, CDR2 SNTAGT. CDR3 length: 18 amino acids. As DNA, the CDR3 is TGTGCCAGCAGTGATCGATACTACCTAGCGGACTCCTACAATGAGCAGTTCTTC. It is translated as CASSDRYYLADSYNEQFF.

The V gene is TRBV28, the J gene TRBJ1-2; D gene uncertain. V was shortened by 7 bases and J by 8 bases, with 17 bases between the two germline ends. CDR3 length equals 13 residues. Germline values: CDR1 MDHEN, CDR2 SYDVKM. The CDR3 bases are TGTGCCAGCACCTTGACGCCGACGGGAGGCTACACCTTC. It translates to CASTLTPTGGYTF.

This sequence joins TRBV2 and TRBJ2-1; 8 nucleotides align to TRBD1. Trimming took 10 bases from V and 6 from J; bases not matched to a gene: 11. Germline values: CDR1 SNHLY, CDR2 FYNNEI. The CDR3 has 14 amino acids. CDR3 sequence (DNA): TGTGCCACCTCCAGACAGGGGTTGTCCAATGAGCAGTTCTTC. Protein product: CATSRQGLSNEQFF.

This chain links TRBV5-3 with TRBJ2-3, with 11 bases identical to TRBD2. TRBV5-3 is an ORF for which the function is uncertain. This CDR3 contains 17 residues. V was clipped by 0 bases and J by 2 bases; unmatched bases: 5. The CDR3 nucleotides read TGTGCCAGAAGCTTGGCCAGTAGCGGGAGGGACACAGATACGCAGTATTTT. Translation gives CARSLASSGRDTDTQYF.

V and J are TRBV2 and TRBJ1-3; D gene uncertain. V lost 2 bases, J lost 1 base, and 9 bases lay in between. From germline, CDR1 is SNHLY and CDR2 FYNNEI. This CDR3 region has 15 residues. CDR3 amino acids: CASSETSGSGNTIYF. The CDR3 DNA reads as TGTGCCAGCAGTGAAACCTCGGGATCTGGAAACACCATATATTTT.

The gene calls are TRBV2 and TRBJ1-1, with D uncertain. The CDR3 sequence is 12 residues long. The germline V and J ends were trimmed by 7 bases and 0 bases, with 6 bases remaining between them. Germline CDR1 is SNHLY and CDR2 is FYNNEI. The CDR3 spells CASISVNTEAFF. In DNA, the CDR3 is TGTGCCAGCATATCCGTGAACACTGAAGCTTTCTTT.

The chain recombines TRBV27 with TRBJ1-6; D gene ambiguous. There are 15 residues in the CDR3. Germline assignment: CDR1 MNHEY and CDR2 SMNVEV (reference sequence). Trimming cost V 5 bases and J 2 bases, with 10 bases left between them. The CDR3 loop reads CASSAVQAYNSPLHF. CDR3 bases: TGTGCCAGCAGTGCTGTCCAGGCCTATAATTCACCCCTCCACTTT.

The V and J genes are TRBV7-2 and TRBJ1-2, with 8 nucleotides matching TRBD1. Germline assignment: CDR1 SGHTA and CDR2 FQGNSA. The ends lost 0 bases at V and 4 bases at J; junction bases unmatched: 4. The CDR3 spans 15 residues. The CDR3 nucleotides are TGTGCCAGCAGCTTAGCGGTCGACAGGGGCTATGGCTACACCTTC. It codes for CASSLAVDRGYGYTF.

The CDR3 DNA sequence: TGTGCCAGCAGCTTAGGAGGGAACCAAGAGACCCAGTACTTC. It yields the protein CASSLGGNQETQYF. The rearrangement uses TRBV11-1 and TRBJ2-5; maybe TRBD2 (5 bases). Trimming shortened V by 1 base and J by 0 bases, and 6 bases separated the two germline ends. The CDR3 runs 14 residues. The germline V gene has CDR1 SGHAT and CDR2 FQDESV (reference sequence).